This T cell receptor (beta chain) was documented in a study of immune evolution from preneoplasia to lung adenocarcinoma. CDR3 length equals 12 residues. Germline values: CDR1 GTSNPN, CDR2 SVGIG (reference sequence). V was pared by 3 bases and J by 12 bases, with 15 bases between. Resections took place in Japan or China from about 2013 to 2017. Profiled with immunoSEQ multiplex PCR; TCRdb holds only in-frame clones, not every one. Here the sample spans some 7,800 clones, approximately 72% being singletons. Study-wide points: T cell clonality was higher in KRAS-mutant than EGFR-mutant or wild-type nodules. From normal lung to invasive adenocarcinoma, top clone frequencies appeared to decrease.

On this clone: Its antigen remains unknown.

V usage is TRBV30 and J usage is TRBJ2-1; maybe TRBD1 (6 bases). The TCR was taken from a donor of 70 years or more with lung adenocarcinoma. Some clones in this sample may be carry-over from other donors' samples. Sequencing was carried out using FFPE lung adenocarcinoma in situ tissue. CDR3 in DNA: TGTGCCTGGAGCACCCAGGGGCCTGGGCAGTTCTTC. Residues: CAWSTQGPGQFF.